This T cell receptor (beta chain) was sequenced for a study of T cell changes during pregnancy in multiple sclerosis. The CDR3 is 16 amino acids. After removal of 4 bases from V and 6 bases from J, the junction contained 10 bases not matched to a gene. The V gene's germline CDR1 is MDHEN and CDR2 SYDVKM. Repertoires were generated with immunoSEQ multiplex PCR, while TCRdb's copy carries only in-frame clones and drops some. The sample lists tens of thousands of clones, roughly 92% occurring once. The sample holds one count of this clone. The starting material was peripheral blood, obtained before pregnancy. The clonotype was recovered from a female donor with multiple sclerosis, enrolled in a pregnancy study. J is TRBJ2-1 and V is TRBV28, with 9 bases lining up with TRBD2. CDR3 nucleotide sequence: TGTGCCAGCAGTTCCCCGGCGGGAGGGGGGGGCAATGAGCAGTTCTTC. It yields the protein CASSSPAGGGGNEQFF.